This TCR beta chain was obtained from a study of blood T cell repertoires in COVID-19. Study-wide background: COVID-19 samples from acute and convalescent phases originated in the United States, Italy and Spain. T cells, B-cell-depleted T cells, or PBMCs supplied cDNA or gDNA.

Only in-frame clones appear in the TCRdb table, and some are missing; sequencing was by immunoSEQ multiplex PCR. This sample has 300,000 to 400,000 clones, with approximately 88% found just once. Individuals drawn from around 25 US areas were roughly 18 to 95 years old. Participants reported their clinical history, and cohort assignment relied on those reports. CDR1 ENHRY and CDR2 SYGVKD come from the germline V gene. After removal of 3 bases from V and 8 bases from J, the junction contained 9 bases not matched to a gene. This CDR3 comprises 14 residues. The rearrangement links TRBV10-3 to TRBJ1-2, with TRBD1 matching 7 bases. The sequence was obtained from a woman in her 30s with acute COVID-19. What was sequenced was PBMCs or T cells enriched from blood (not recorded which). Here the CDR3 reads CAISEVGGAGGYTF. In DNA form, the CDR3 reads TGTGCCATCAGTGAAGTAGGGGGCGCAGGAGGCTACACCTTC.